This entry is about one T cell receptor (beta chain). Clones were read by immunoSEQ multiplex PCR, and TCRdb kept only the in-frame ones, dropping some. The table has 60,000 to 85,000 clones, about nine tenths seen once. V was pared by 1 base and J by 0 bases, with 9 bases between. This CDR3 region has 15 residues. CDR1 and CDR2 from the germline V gene are SGDLS and YYNGEE. This entry is derived from a study of T cell changes during pregnancy in multiple sclerosis. The genes are TRBV9 and TRBJ2-3; possibly TRBD2 for D (6 bases). Source: peripheral blood, taken in the first trimester of pregnancy. This TCR was sampled from a female donor with multiple sclerosis, enrolled in a pregnancy study. CDR3 region: CASSVSSGSTDTQYF. DNA of the CDR3: TGTGCCAGCAGCGTATCCAGCGGGAGCACAGATACGCAGTATTTT. Combining the CDR3 with reference TRBV9 and TRBJ2-3 gives the whole variable domain DSGVTQTPKHLITATGQRVTLRCSPRSGDLSVYWYQQSLDQGLQFLIQYYNGEERAKGNILERFSAQQFPDLHSELNLSSLELGDSALYFCASSVSSGSTDTQYFGPGTRLTVL.